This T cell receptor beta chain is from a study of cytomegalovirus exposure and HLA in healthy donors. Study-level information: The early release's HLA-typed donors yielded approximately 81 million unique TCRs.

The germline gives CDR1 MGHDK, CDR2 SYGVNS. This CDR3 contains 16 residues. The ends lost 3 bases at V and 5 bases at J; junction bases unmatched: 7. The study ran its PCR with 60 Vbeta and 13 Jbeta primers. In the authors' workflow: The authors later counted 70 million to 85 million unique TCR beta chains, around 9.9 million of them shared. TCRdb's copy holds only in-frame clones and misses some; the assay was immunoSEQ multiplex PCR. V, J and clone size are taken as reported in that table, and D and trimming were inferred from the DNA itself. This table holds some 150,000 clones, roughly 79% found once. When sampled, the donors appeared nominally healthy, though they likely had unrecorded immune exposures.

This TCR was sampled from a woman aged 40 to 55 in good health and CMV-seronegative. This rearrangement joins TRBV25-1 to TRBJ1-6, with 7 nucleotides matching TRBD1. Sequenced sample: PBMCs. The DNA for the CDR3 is TGTGCCAGCAGTGATCGATCGACAGGGAATAATTCACCCCTCCACTTT. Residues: CASSDRSTGNNSPLHF.